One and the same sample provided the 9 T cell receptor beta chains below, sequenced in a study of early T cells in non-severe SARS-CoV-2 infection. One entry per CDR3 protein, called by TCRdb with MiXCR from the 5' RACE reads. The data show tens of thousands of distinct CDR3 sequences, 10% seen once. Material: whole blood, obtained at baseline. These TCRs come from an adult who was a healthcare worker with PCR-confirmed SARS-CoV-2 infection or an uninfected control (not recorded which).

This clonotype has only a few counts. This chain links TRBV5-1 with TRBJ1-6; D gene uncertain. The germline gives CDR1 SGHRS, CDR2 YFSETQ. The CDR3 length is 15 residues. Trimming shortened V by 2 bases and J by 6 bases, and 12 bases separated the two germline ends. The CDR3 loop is CASSFDGPINSPLHF. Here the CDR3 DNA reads TGCGCCAGCAGCTTTGACGGGCCCATTAATTCACCCCTCCACTTT.

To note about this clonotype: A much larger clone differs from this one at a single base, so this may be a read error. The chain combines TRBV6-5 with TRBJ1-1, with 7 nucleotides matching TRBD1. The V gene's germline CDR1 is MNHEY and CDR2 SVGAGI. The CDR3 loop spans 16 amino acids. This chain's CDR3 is CASSPRRQGLGTEVFF. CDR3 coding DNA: TGTGCCAGCAGTCCAAGGCGACAGGGCCTTGGCACTGAAGTTTTCTTT.

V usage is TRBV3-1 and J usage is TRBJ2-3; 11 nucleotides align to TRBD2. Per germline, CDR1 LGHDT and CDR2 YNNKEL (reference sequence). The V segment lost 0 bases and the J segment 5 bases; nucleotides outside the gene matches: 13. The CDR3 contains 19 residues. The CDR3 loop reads CASSQDRASGGRLRDTQYF. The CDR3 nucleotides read TGTGCCAGCAGCCAAGATCGCGCTAGCGGGGGGCGGTTGAGAGATACGCAGTATTTT.

In DNA, the CDR3 is TGTGCCAGCAAAGAGACAGGGACCTCGAACACCGGGGAGCTGTTTTTT. It encodes CASKETGTSNTGELFF. The genes are TRBV2 and TRBJ2-2, with 7 bases matching TRBD1. The V gene end was trimmed by 7 bases and the J gene end by 0 bases; junction bases not matched to a gene: 8. The CDR3 totals 16 residues. Germline loops: CDR1 SNHLY, CDR2 FYNNEI.

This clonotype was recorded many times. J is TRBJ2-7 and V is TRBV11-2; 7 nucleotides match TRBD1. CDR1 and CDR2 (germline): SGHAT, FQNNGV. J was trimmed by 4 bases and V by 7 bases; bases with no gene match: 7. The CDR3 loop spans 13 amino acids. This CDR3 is CASKLGQVYEQYF. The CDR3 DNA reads TGTGCCAGCAAATTAGGACAGGTTTACGAGCAGTACTTC.

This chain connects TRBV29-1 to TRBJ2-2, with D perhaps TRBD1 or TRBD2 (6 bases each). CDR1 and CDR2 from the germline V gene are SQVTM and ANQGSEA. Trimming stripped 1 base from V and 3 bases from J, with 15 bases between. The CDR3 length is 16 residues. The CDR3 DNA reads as TGCAGCGTTGAAGGGGGGGCTATACGGGACACCGGGGAGCTGTTTTTT. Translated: CSVEGGAIRDTGELFF.

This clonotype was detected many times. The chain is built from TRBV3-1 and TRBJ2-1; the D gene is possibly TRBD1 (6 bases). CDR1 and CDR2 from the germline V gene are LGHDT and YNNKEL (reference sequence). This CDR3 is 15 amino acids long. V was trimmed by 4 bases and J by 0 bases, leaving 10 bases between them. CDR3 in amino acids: CASSPTRGSYNEQFF. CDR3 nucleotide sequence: TGTGCCAGCAGCCCTACCAGGGGCTCCTACAATGAGCAGTTCTTC.

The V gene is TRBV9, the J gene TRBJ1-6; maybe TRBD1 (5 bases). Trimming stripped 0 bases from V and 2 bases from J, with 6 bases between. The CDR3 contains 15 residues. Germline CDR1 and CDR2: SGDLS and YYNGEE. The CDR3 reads CASSVGGAYNSPLHF. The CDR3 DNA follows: TGTGCCAGCAGCGTAGGGGGGGCCTATAATTCACCCCTCCACTTT. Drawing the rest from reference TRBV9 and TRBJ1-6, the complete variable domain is DSGVTQTPKHLITATGQRVTLRCSPRSGDLSVYWYQQSLDQGLQFLIQYYNGEERAKGNILERFSAQQFPDLHSELNLSSLELGDSALYFCASSVGGAYNSPLHFGNGTRLTVT.

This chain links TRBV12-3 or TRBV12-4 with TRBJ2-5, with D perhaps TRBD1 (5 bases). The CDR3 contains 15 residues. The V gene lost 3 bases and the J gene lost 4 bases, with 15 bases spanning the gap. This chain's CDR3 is CASSLGRVDGETQYF. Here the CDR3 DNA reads TGTGCCAGCAGTTTGGGCAGGGTAGATGGAGAGACCCAGTACTTC.